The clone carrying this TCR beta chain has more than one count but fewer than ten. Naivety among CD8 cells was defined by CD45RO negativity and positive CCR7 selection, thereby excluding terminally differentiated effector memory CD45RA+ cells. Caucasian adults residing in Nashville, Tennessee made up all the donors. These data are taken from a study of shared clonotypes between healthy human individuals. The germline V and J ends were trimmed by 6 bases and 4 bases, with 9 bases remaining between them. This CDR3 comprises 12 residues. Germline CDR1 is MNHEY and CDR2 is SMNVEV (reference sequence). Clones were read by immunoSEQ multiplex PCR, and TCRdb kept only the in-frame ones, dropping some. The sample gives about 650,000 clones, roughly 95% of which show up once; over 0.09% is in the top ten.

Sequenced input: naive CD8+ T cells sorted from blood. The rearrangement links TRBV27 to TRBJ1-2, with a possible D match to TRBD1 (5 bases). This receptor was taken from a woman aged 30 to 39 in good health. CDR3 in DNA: TGTGCCAGCAGCTCGACAGCCTATGGCTACACCTTC. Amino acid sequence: CASSSTAYGYTF.